The clone carrying this T cell receptor (beta chain) was observed a single time. The sample belongs to a study of shared T cell receptors in the human thymus. The V segment lost 8 bases and the J segment 8 bases; nucleotides outside the gene matches: 7. The germline V gene encodes CDR1 SGHAT and CDR2 FQNNGV. CDR3 length: 13 residues. Sequencing was performed with immunoSEQ multiplex PCR; in TCRdb, only in-frame clones are kept and a portion is missing. This table holds hundreds of thousands of clones, 87% found once. The data also belong to a second study, concerning human thymus T cells. Turning to that study: Resections from corrective heart surgery supplied the thymus tissue. Thymic and blood repertoires seemed to favor certain V and J genes. A high degree of thymic repertoire overlap among unrelated individuals was reported in related research.

The chain couples TRBV11-2 to TRBJ2-1; TRBD2 agrees at 9 bases. Sequenced sample: thymocytes. The sequence derives from a boy under three years old with a congenital heart defect. CDR3 sequence reads: CASGRLAVYEQFF. The CDR3 DNA reads as TGTGCCAGCGGAAGACTAGCGGTATATGAGCAGTTCTTC. Full variable domain (missing parts from reference TRBV11-2 and TRBJ2-1): EAGVAQSPRYKIIEKRQSVAFWCNPISGHATLYWYQQILGQGPKLLIQFQNNGVVDDSQLPKDRFSAERLKGVDSTLKIQPAKLEDSAVYLCASGRLAVYEQFFGPGTRLTVL.